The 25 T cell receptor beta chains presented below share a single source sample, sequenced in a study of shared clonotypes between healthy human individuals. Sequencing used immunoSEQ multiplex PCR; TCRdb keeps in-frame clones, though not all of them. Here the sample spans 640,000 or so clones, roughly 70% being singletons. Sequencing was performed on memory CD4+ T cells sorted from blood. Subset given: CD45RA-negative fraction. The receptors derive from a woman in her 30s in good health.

The CDR3 is CASSEPTDTQYF. The CDR3 nucleotides are TGTGCCAGCAGCGAGCCCACAGATACGCAGTATTTT. The rearrangement uses TRBV9 and TRBJ2-3; no definite D call. Germline V gene sequence: CDR1 SGDLS, CDR2 YYNGEE. This CDR3 has 12 amino acids. V lost 3 bases to trimming and J lost 2 bases, with 4 bases between them.

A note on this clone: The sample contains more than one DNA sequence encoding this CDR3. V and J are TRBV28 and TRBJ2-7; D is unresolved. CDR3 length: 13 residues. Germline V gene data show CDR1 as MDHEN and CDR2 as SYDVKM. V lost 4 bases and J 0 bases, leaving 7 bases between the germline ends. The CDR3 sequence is CASSSQPSYEQYF. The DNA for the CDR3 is TGTGCCAGCAGTTCACAACCCTCCTACGAGCAGTACTTC.

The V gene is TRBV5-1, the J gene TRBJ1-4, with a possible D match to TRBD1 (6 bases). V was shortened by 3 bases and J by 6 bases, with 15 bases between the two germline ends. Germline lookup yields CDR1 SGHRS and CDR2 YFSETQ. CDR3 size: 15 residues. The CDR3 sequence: CASSWAGAAHEKLFF. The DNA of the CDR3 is TGCGCCAGCAGCTGGGCAGGGGCCGCTCATGAAAAACTGTTTTTT. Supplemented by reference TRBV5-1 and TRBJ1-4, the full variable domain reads KAGVTQTPRYLIKTRGQQVTLSCSPISGHRSVSWYQQTPGQGLQFLFEYFSETQRNKGNFPGRFSGRQFSNSRSEMNVSTLELGDSALYLCASSWAGAAHEKLFFGSGTQLSVL.

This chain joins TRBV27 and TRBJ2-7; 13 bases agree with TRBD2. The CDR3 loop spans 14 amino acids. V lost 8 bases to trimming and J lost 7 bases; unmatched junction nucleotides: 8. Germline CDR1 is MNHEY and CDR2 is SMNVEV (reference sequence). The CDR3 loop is CASRKLAGGGEQYF. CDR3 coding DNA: TGTGCCAGCCGCAAACTAGCGGGAGGGGGAGAGCAGTACTTC.

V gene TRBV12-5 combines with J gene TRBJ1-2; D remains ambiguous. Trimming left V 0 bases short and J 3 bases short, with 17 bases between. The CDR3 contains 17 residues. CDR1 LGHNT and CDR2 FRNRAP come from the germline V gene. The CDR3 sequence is CASGLVLPTAPDYGYTF. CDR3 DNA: TGTGCTAGTGGTTTGGTACTTCCGACGGCGCCTGACTATGGCTACACCTTC.

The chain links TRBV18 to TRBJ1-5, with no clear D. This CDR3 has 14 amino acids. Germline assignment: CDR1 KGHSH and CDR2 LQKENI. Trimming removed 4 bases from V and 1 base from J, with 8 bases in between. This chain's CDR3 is CASSLEDSNQPQHF. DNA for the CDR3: TGTGCCAGCTCACTCGAGGACAGCAATCAGCCCCAGCATTTT. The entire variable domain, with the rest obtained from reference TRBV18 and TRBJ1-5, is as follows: NAGVMQNPRHLVRRRGQEARLRCSPMKGHSHVYWYRQLPEEGLKFMVYLQKENIIDESGMPKERFSAEFPKEGPSILRIQQVVRGDSAAYFCASSLEDSNQPQHFGDGTRLSIL.

The CDR3: CASSLALPRTGNEKLFF. DNA of the CDR3: TGTGCCAGCAGCTTAGCCCTTCCGCGGACAGGGAATGAAAAACTGTTTTTT. The V call is TRBV7-2, the J call TRBJ1-4; 8 bases agree with TRBD1. This CDR3 contains 17 residues. The germline CDR1 and CDR2 sequences are SGHTA and FQGNSA. With V trimmed by 0 bases and J by 5 bases, 8 bases remained unmatched.

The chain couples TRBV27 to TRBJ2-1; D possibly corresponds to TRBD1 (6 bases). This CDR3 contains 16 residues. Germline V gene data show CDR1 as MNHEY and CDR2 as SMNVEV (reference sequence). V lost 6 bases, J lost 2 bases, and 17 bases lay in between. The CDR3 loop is CASRPPTGKPYNEQFF. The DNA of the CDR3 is TGTGCCAGCAGACCCCCTACAGGGAAACCCTACAATGAGCAGTTCTTC.

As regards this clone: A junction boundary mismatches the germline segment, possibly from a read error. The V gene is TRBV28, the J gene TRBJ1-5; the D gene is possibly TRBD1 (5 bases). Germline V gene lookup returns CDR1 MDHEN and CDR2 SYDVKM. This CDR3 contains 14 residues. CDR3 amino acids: CASTLPAQGVPQHF. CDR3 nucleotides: TGTGCCAGCACTTTACCTGCGCAGGGAGTGCCCCAGCATTTT.

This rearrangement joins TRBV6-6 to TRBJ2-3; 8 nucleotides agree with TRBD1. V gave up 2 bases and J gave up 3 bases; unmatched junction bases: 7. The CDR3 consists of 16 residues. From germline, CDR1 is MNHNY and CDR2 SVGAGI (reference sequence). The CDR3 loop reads CASSYPGTGGTDTQYF. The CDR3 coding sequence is TGTGCCAGCAGTTACCCCGGCACAGGGGGAACAGATACGCAGTATTTT.

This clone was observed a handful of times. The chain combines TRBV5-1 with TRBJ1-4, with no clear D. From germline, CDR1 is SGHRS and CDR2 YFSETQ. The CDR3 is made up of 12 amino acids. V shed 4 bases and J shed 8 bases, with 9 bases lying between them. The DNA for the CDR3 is TGCGCCAGCAGCGGAACAGCGGAAAAACTGTTTTTT. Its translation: CASSGTAEKLFF.

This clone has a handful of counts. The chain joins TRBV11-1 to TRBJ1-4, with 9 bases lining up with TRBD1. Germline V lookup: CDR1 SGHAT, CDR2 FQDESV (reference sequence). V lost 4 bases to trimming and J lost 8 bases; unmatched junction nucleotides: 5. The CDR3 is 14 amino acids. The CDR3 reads CASSSGQGGEKLFF. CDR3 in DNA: TGTGCCAGCAGCTCGGGACAGGGAGGAGAAAAACTGTTTTTT.

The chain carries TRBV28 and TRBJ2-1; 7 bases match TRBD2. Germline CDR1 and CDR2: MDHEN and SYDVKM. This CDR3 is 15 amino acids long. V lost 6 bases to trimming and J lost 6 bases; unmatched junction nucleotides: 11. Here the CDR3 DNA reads TGTGCCAGCAGCCTCAGACCGATAGCGGGCAATGAGCAGTTCTTC. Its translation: CASSLRPIAGNEQFF.

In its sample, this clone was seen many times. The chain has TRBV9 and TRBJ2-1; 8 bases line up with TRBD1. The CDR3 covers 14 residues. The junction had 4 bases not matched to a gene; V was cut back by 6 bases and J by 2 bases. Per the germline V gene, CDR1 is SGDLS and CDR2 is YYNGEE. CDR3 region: CASNRQGTYNEQFF. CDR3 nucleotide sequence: TGTGCCAGCAACAGACAGGGGACCTACAATGAGCAGTTCTTC.

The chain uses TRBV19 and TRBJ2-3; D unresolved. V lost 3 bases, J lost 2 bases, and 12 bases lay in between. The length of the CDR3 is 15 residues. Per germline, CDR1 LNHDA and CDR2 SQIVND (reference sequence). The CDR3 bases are TGTGCCAGTAGTATTTTCCTAGGGTCCACAGATACGCAGTATTTT. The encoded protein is CASSIFLGSTDTQYF. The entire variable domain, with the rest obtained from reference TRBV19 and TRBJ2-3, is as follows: DGGITQSPKYLFRKEGQNVTLSCEQNLNHDAMYWYRQDPGQGLRLIYYSQIVNDFQKGDIAEGYSVSREKKESFPLTVTSAQKNPTAFYLCASSIFLGSTDTQYFGPGTRLTVL.

The chain's CDR3 is CASSPDREAQPQHF. The CDR3 nucleotides are TGTGCCAGCAGTCCGGACAGAGAGGCTCAGCCCCAGCATTTT. The V and J genes are TRBV6-6 and TRBJ1-5; D is perhaps TRBD1 (6 bases). Germline values: CDR1 MNHNY, CDR2 SVGAGI (reference sequence). V was shortened by 5 bases and J by 6 bases, with 14 bases between the two germline ends. The CDR3 runs to 14 residues.

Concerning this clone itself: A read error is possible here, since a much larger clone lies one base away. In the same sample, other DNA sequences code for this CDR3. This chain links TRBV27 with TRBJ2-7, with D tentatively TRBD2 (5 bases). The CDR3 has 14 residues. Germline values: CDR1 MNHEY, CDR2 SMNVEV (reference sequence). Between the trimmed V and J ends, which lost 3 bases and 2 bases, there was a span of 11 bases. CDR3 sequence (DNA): TGTGCCAGCAGTTTTTCCGAGGGCCCCTACGAGCAGTACTTC. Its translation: CASSFSEGPYEQYF.

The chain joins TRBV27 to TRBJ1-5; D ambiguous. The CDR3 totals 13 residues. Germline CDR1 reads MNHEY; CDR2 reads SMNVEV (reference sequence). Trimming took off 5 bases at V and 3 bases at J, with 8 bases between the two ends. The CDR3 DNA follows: TGTGCCAGCAGTCTCACCTTCAATCAGCCCCAGCATTTT. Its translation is CASSLTFNQPQHF.

In nucleotides, the CDR3 is TGTGCTAGTGGTTTATTCCGGTCTTATTCCGGGGACAGGGGGCCCGGGGAGCTGTTTTTT. As protein: CASGLFRSYSGDRGPGELFF. This chain connects TRBV12-5 to TRBJ2-2, with TRBD1 matching 12 bases. Germline values: CDR1 LGHNT, CDR2 FRNRAP. This CDR3 is built from 20 residues. The V segment lost 3 bases and the J segment 6 bases; nucleotides outside the gene matches: 17.

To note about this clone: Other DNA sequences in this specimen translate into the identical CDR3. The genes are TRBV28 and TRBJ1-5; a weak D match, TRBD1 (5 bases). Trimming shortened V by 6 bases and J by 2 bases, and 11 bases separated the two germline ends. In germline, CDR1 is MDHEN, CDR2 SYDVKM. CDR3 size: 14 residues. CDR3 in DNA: TGTGCCAGCAGCCGGGGGGGTGGCAATCAGCCCCAGCATTTT. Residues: CASSRGGGNQPQHF.

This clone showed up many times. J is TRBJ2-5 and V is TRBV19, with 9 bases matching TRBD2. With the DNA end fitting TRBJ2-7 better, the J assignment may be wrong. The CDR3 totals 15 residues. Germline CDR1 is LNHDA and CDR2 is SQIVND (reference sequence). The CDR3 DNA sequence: TGTGCCAGTAGTCTTAGCGGGAGCAGGATCTACGAGCAGTACTTC. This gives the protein CASSLSGSRIYEQYF.

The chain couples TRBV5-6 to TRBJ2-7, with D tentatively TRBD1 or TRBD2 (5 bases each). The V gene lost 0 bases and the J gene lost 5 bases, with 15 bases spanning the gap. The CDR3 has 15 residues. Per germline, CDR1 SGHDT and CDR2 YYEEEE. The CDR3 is CASSLGDLLTNEQYF. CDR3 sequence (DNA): TGTGCCAGCAGCTTGGGGGACCTACTTACCAACGAGCAGTACTTC.

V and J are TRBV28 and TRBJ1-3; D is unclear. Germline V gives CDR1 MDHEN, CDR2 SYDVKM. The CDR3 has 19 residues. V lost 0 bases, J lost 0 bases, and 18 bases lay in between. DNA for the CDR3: TGTGCCAGCAGTTTATGGGGCGGGCACGGCGACTTCTCTGGAAACACCATATATTTT. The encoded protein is CASSLWGGHGDFSGNTIYF.

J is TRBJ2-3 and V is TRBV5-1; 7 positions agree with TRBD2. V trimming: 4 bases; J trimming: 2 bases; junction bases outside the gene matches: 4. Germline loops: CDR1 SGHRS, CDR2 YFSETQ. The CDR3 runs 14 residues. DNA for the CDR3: TGCGCCAGCAGCACGGGACTAATCACAGATACGCAGTATTTT. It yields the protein CASSTGLITDTQYF.

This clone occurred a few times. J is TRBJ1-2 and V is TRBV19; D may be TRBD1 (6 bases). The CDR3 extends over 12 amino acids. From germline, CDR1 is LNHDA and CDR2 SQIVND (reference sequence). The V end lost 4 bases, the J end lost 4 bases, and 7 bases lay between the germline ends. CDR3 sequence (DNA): TGTGCCAGTAGTAGGGGGCTCTATGGCTACACCTTC. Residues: CASSRGLYGYTF.